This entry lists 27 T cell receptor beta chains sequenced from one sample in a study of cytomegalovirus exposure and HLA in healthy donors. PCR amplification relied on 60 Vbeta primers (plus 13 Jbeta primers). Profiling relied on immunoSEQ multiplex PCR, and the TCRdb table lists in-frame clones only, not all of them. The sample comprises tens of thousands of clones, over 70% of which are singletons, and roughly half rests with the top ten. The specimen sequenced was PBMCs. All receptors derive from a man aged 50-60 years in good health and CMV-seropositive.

Here the CDR3 reads CASSKQGAYGYTF. Written as DNA, the CDR3 is TGTGCCAGCAGCAAACAGGGGGCGTATGGCTACACCTTC. This rearrangement joins TRBV7-9 to TRBJ1-2, with TRBD1 matching 9 bases. V was pared by 5 bases and J by 5 bases, with 3 bases of the junction left unmatched. Germline CDR1 reads SEHNR; CDR2 reads FQNEAQ (reference sequence). This CDR3 spans 13 amino acids.

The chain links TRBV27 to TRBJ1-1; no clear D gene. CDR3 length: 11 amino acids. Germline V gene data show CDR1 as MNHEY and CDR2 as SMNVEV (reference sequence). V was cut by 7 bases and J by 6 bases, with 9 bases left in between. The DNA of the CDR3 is TGTGCCAGCACCTCGGGGTCTGAAGCTTTCTTT. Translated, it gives CASTSGSEAFF.

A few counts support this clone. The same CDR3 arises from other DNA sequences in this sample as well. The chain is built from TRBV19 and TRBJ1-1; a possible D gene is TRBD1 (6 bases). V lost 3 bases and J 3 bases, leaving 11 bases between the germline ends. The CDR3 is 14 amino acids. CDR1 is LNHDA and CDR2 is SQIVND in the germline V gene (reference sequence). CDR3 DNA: TGTGCCAGTAGTATTGGGCAGGGGTACACTGAAGCTTTCTTT. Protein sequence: CASSIGQGYTEAFF.

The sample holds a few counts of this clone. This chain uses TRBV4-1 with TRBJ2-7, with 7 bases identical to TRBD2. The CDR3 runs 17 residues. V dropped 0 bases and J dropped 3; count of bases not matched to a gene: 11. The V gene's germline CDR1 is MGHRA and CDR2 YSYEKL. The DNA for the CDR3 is TGCGCCAGCAGCCAAGAGGGAGCAGGACTAGATTTCTACGAGCAGTACTTC. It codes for CASSQEGAGLDFYEQYF.

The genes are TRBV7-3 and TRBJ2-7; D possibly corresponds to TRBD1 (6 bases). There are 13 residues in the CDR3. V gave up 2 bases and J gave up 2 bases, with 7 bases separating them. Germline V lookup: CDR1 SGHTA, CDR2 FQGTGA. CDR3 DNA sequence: TGTGCCAGCAGCTTAGACAGGACCTACGAGCAGTACTTC. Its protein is CASSLDRTYEQYF.

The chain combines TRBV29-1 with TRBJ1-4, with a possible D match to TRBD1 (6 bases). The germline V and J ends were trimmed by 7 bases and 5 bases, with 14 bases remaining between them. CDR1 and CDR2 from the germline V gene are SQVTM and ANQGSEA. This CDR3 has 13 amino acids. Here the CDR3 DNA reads TGCAGCGCTCGGGACACGGCGAATGAAAAACTGTTTTTT. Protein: CSARDTANEKLFF.

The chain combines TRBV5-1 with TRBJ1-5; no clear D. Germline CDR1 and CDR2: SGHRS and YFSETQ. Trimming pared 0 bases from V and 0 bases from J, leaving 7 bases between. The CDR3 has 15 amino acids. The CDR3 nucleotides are TGCGCCAGCAGCTTGGGGCAGTCTAGCAATCAGCCCCAGCATTTT. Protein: CASSLGQSSNQPQHF.

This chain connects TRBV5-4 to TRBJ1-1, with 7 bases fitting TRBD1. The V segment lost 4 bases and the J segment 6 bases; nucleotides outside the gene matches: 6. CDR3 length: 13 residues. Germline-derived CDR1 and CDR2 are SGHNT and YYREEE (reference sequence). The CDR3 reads CASSLDRAAEAFF. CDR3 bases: TGTGCCAGCAGCCTAGACAGGGCTGCTGAAGCTTTCTTT.

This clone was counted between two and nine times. CDR3 sequence reads: CASSLAQKNTEAFF. CDR3 DNA sequence: TGTGCCAGCAGCTTGGCACAAAAGAACACTGAAGCTTTCTTT. The V and J genes are TRBV5-5 and TRBJ1-1; no firm D call. The V gene lost 0 bases and the J gene lost 1 base, with 7 bases spanning the gap. Germline V gene sequence: CDR1 SGHKS, CDR2 YYEKEE (reference sequence). The CDR3 covers 14 residues.

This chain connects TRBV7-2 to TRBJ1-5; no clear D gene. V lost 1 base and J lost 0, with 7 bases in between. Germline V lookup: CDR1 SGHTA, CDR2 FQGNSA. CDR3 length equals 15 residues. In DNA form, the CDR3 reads TGTGCCAGCAGCTTAGTCCGGGGTAGCAATCAGCCCCAGCATTTT. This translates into CASSLVRGSNQPQHF.

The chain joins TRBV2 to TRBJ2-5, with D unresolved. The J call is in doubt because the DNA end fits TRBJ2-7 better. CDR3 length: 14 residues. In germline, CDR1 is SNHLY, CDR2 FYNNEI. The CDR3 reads CASSETWAKYEQYF. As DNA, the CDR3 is TGTGCCAGCAGTGAAACATGGGCGAAGTACGAGCAGTACTTC.

CDR3 residues: CASSPSGQGADEQYF. CDR3 DNA: TGTGCCAGCTCACCATCGGGACAGGGGGCGGACGAGCAGTACTTC. The chain uses TRBV18 and TRBJ2-7; 12 bases are a match to TRBD1. V shed 2 bases, J shed 5 bases, and the junction held 4 bases outside the gene matches. The CDR3 is 15 residues long. Germline CDR1 is KGHSH and CDR2 is LQKENI.

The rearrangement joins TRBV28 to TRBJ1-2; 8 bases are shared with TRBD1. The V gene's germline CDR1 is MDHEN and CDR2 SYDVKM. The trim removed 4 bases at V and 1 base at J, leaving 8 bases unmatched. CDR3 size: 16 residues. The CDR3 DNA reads TGTGCCAGCAGTTCTCTTGGACAGGGTTATAACTATGGCTACACCTTC. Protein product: CASSSLGQGYNYGYTF.

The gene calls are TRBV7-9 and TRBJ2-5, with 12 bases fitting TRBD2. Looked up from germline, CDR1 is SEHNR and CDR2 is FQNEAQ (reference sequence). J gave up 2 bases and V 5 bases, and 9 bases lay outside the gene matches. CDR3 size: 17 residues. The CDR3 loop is CASSPQSLAGGQETQYF. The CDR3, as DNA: TGTGCCAGCAGCCCACAGAGCCTAGCGGGGGGGCAAGAGACCCAGTACTTC.

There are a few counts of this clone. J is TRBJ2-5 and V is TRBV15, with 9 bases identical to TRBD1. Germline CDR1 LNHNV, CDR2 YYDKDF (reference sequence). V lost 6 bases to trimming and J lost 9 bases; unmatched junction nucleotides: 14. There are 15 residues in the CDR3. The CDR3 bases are TGTGCCACCAGTTTACAGGGGGCGCCTGGGGCGCCCCAGTACTTC. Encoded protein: CATSLQGAPGAPQYF.

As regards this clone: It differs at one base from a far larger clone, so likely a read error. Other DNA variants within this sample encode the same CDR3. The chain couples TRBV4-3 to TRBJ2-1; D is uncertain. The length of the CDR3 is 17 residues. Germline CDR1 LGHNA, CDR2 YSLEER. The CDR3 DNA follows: TGCGCAAGCAGCCAAGATTTGATCGTACTCATCTACAATGAGCAGTTCTTC. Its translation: CASSQDLIVLIYNEQFF.

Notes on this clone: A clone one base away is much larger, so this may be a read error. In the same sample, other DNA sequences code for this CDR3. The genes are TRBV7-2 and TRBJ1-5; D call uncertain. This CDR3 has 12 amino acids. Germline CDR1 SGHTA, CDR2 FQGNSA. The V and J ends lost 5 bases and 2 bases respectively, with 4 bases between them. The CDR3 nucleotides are TGTGCCAGCAGCCAGGGCAATCAGCCCCAGCATTTT. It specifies CASSQGNQPQHF.

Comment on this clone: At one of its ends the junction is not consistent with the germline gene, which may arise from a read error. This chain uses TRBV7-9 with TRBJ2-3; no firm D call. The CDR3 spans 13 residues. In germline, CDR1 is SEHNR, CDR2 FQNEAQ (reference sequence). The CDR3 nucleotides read TGTTCCAGCAGCCCCCGGTCCACAGATACGCAGTATTTT. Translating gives CSSSPRSTDTQYF.

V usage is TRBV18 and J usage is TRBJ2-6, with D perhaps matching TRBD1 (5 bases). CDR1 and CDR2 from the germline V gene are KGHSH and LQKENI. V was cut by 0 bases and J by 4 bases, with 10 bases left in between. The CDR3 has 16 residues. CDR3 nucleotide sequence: TGTGCCAGCTCACCACCGGGCAGGGTCGGGGCCAACGTCCTGACTTTC. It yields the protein CASSPPGRVGANVLTF.

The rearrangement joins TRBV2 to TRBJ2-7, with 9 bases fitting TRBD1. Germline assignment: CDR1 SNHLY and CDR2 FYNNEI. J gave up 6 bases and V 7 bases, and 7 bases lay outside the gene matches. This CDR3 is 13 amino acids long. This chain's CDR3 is CASTEGQGSEQYF. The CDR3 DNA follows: TGTGCCAGCACCGAGGGACAGGGTTCCGAGCAGTACTTC.

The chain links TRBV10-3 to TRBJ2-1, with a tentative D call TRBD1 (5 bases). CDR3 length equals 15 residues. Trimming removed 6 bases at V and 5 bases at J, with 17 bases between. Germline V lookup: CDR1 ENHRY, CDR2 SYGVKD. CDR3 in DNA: TGTGCCATCAGGGACCCGGCAGGGCGAAACAATGAGCAGTTCTTC. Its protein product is CAIRDPAGRNNEQFF.

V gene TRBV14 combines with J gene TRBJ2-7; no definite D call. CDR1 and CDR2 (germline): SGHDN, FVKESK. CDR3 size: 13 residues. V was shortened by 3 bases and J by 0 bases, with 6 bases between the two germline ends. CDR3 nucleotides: TGTGCCAGCAGCCATCTCTCCTCCTACGAGCAGTACTTC. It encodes CASSHLSSYEQYF.

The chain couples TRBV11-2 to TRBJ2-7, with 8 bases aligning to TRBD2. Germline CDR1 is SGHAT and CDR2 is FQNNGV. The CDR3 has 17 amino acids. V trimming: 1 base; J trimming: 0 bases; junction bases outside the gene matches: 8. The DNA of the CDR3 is TGTGCCAGCAGCTTAGTCTTAGCGGGGCAGAGCTCCTACGAGCAGTACTTC. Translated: CASSLVLAGQSSYEQYF.

The DNA for the CDR3 is TGTGCCAGCAACCAAGACATTGCCTACGAGCAGTACTTC. This translates into CASNQDIAYEQYF. The chain is built from TRBV28 and TRBJ2-7, with unresolved D. This CDR3 is built from 13 residues. The germline V gene has CDR1 MDHEN and CDR2 SYDVKM. V lost 7 bases and J 2 bases, leaving 12 bases between the germline ends.

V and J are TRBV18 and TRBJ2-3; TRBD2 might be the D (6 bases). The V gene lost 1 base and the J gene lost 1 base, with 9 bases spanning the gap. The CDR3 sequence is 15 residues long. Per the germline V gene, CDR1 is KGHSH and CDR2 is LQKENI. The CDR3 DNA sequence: TGTGCCAGCTCACCACAGGAGGGGCGCACAGATACGCAGTATTTT. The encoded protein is CASSPQEGRTDTQYF.

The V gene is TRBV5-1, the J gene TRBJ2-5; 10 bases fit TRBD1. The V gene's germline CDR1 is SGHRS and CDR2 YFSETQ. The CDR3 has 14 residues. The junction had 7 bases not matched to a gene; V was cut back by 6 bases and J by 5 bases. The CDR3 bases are TGCGCCAGCAAGGAGACAGGGGGCGAGGAGACCCAGTACTTC. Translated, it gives CASKETGGEETQYF.

For the CDR3, the DNA is TGTGCCAGCAGTCAGGGGGTAAGGGGCAATCAGCCCCAGCATTTT. This sequence encodes CASSQGVRGNQPQHF. The rearrangement links TRBV6-1 to TRBJ1-5, with 7 bases that match TRBD1. This CDR3 contains 15 residues. CDR1 is MNHNS, CDR2 SASEGT, per germline. The J segment lost 2 bases and the V segment lost 5 bases, leaving 6 bases of the junction unmatched.